The next 30 T cell receptor beta chains were all read from a single sample in a study of shared clonotypes between healthy human individuals. Repertoires were generated with immunoSEQ multiplex PCR, while TCRdb's copy carries only in-frame clones and drops some. The sample holds about 2 million clones; over 85% are singletons and the top ten take 0.13%. The material sequenced was naive CD4+ T cells sorted from blood. Specified subset: CD45RA+ positively selected. The receptors were sampled from a man between 18 and 35 years old in good health.

To note about this clone: The same CDR3 can be traced to other DNA sequences in this sample. The chain has TRBV28 and TRBJ2-7; either TRBD1 or TRBD2 may fit D (5 bases each). CDR1 is MDHEN, CDR2 SYDVKM, per germline. Trimming cost V 6 bases and J 2 bases, with 5 bases left between them. The CDR3 loop spans 11 amino acids. The CDR3 loop reads CASRGPYEQYF. CDR3 nucleotides: TGTGCCAGCAGGGGACCCTACGAGCAGTACTTC.

The chain links TRBV10-2 to TRBJ2-7, with a tentative D call TRBD1 (5 bases). Trimming shortened V by 7 bases and J by 1 base, and 8 bases separated the two germline ends. The germline V gene has CDR1 WSHSY and CDR2 SAAADI. The CDR3 runs 12 residues. The CDR3, as DNA: TGCGCCAGCAAGGACAAGTCCTACGAGCAGTACTTC. Amino acid sequence: CASKDKSYEQYF.

This clone has only one observation. The chain combines TRBV10-3 with TRBJ1-4, with 7 nucleotides matching TRBD1. Germline trimming cut 0 bases from V and 5 bases from J; bases unmatched to any gene: 3. The CDR3 is made up of 15 amino acids. Germline V gene lookup returns CDR1 ENHRY and CDR2 SYGVKD. The CDR3: CAISESGQDNEKLFF. CDR3 DNA: TGTGCCATCAGTGAGTCAGGACAGGACAATGAAAAACTGTTTTTT.

The chain couples TRBV4-1 to TRBJ1-5; 7 bases map to TRBD1. V was clipped by 0 bases and J by 2 bases; unmatched bases: 4. Per the germline V gene, CDR1 is MGHRA and CDR2 is YSYEKL. This CDR3 is built from 16 residues. CDR3 sequence (DNA): TGCGCCAGCAGCCAAGATGAAGGGACAGGCAATCAGCCCCAGCATTTT. Translation gives CASSQDEGTGNQPQHF.

About this clone itself: Within the sample, other DNA sequences also encode this same CDR3. The V and J genes are TRBV5-1 and TRBJ2-7; 8 bases align to TRBD1. Germline-derived CDR1 and CDR2 are SGHRS and YFSETQ. The length of the CDR3 is 14 residues. The V and J ends lost 5 bases and 3 bases, in that order; junction bases with no gene match: 7. The CDR3 DNA follows: TGCGCCAGCAGTTTTGGGACAGGTTACTACGAGCAGTACTTC. It specifies CASSFGTGYYEQYF.

With regard to this clone: Different DNA sequences within this sample yield the same CDR3. This sequence joins TRBV7-9 and TRBJ2-3; D ambiguous. Germline V gene sequence: CDR1 SEHNR, CDR2 FQNEAQ (reference sequence). CDR3 length: 14 residues. V gave up 1 base and J gave up 1 base, with 6 bases separating them. The CDR3 coding sequence is TGTGCCAGCAGCTTAGTCGGAGGCACAGATACGCAGTATTTT. Protein product: CASSLVGGTDTQYF.

This clone was counted a few times. The chain joins TRBV30 to TRBJ1-5; no clear D. There are 12 residues in the CDR3. The germline V gene has CDR1 GTSNPN and CDR2 SVGIG (reference sequence). The V end lost 2 bases, the J end lost 4 bases, and 6 bases lay between the germline ends. CDR3 sequence: CAWSPQNQPQHF. CDR3 DNA: TGTGCCTGGAGTCCCCAAAATCAGCCCCAGCATTTT.

Notes on this clone: Other DNA sequences within the sample encode an identical CDR3. V is TRBV5-1 and J is TRBJ1-2; D not resolved. Per germline, CDR1 SGHRS and CDR2 YFSETQ. V lost 7 bases and J lost 2, with 9 bases in between. This CDR3 has 12 residues. CDR3 DNA sequence: TGCGCCAGCCGGACGGAAAACTATGGCTACACCTTC. It specifies CASRTENYGYTF. Full variable domain (missing parts from reference TRBV5-1 and TRBJ1-2): KAGVTQTPRYLIKTRGQQVTLSCSPISGHRSVSWYQQTPGQGLQFLFEYFSETQRNKGNFPGRFSGRQFSNSRSEMNVSTLELGDSALYLCASRTENYGYTFGSGTRLTVV.

Remarks on this clone: Other DNA sequences of this sample code for an identical CDR3. V usage is TRBV5-1 and J usage is TRBJ1-3; no clear D. In germline, CDR1 is SGHRS, CDR2 YFSETQ. Trimming shortened V by 2 bases and J by 1 base, and 7 bases separated the two germline ends. The CDR3 loop spans 14 amino acids. CDR3 region: CASSLGGSGNTIYF. The CDR3 DNA reads TGCGCCAGCAGCTTAGGAGGATCTGGAAACACCATATATTTT.

The CDR3 DNA follows: TGTGCCAGCTCACAGGGACCCGGGACTGAAGCTTTCTTT. Translation gives CASSQGPGTEAFF. The V gene is TRBV18, the J gene TRBJ1-1; maybe TRBD1 (5 bases). In germline, CDR1 is KGHSH, CDR2 LQKENI. CDR3 length: 13 residues. V shed 4 bases and J shed 5 bases, with 11 bases lying between them.

The CDR3 is CASGLAPKVGPNTEAFF. In DNA, the CDR3 is TGTGCTAGTGGTTTGGCCCCTAAAGTTGGTCCGAACACTGAAGCTTTCTTT. The V and J genes are TRBV12-5 and TRBJ1-1; D call uncertain. Germline V CDR1 and CDR2: LGHNT, FRNRAP. The CDR3 is 17 amino acids. The V end lost 1 base, the J end lost 1 base, and 16 bases lay between the germline ends.

The chain employs TRBV7-9 and TRBJ2-1; TRBD1 might be the D (6 bases). Deletions cut 5 bases from V and 9 bases from J, with 8 bases between. The CDR3 is made up of 11 amino acids. CDR1 and CDR2 (germline): SEHNR, FQNEAQ (reference sequence). The CDR3 nucleotides read TGTGCCAGCAGCCTACAGGGTGAGCAGTTCTTC. Amino acids: CASSLQGEQFF.

The chain couples TRBV18 to TRBJ1-4, with 7 positions matching TRBD1. This CDR3 region has 15 residues. Germline lookup yields CDR1 KGHSH and CDR2 LQKENI. With V trimmed by 5 bases and J by 5 bases, 8 bases remained unmatched. The CDR3 here is CASSSLTGINEKLFF. The CDR3 DNA is TGTGCCAGCTCATCGTTGACAGGGATAAATGAAAAACTGTTTTTT.

This clone was detected once. The chain is built from TRBV6-5 and TRBJ2-7; D might be TRBD2 (6 bases). Germline assignment: CDR1 MNHEY and CDR2 SVGAGI. The ends were cut back, 2 bases at V and 4 bases at J, with 12 bases in the middle. The CDR3 extends over 14 amino acids. The DNA for the CDR3 is TGTGCCAGCAGTTACCCAGGGCGGGATTACGAGCAGTACTTC. Amino acids: CASSYPGRDYEQYF.

The chain recombines TRBV27 with TRBJ2-5, with 13 positions matching TRBD2. The V and J ends lost 2 bases and 5 bases, in that order; junction bases with no gene match: 2. The CDR3 covers 15 residues. Germline loops: CDR1 MNHEY, CDR2 SMNVEV (reference sequence). CDR3 region: CASSLTSGGVETQYF. The CDR3 DNA is TGTGCCAGCAGTTTAACTAGCGGGGGGGTGGAGACCCAGTACTTC.

This rearrangement joins TRBV7-3 to TRBJ1-1; no clear D gene. The V end lost 1 base, the J end lost 6 bases, and 9 bases lay between the germline ends. Germline CDR1 reads SGHTA; CDR2 reads FQGTGA. The CDR3 consists of 13 residues. The CDR3 here is CASSLRGSAEAFF. In DNA form, the CDR3 reads TGTGCCAGCAGCTTAAGGGGTAGTGCTGAAGCTTTCTTT.

On this clone: The junction and the germline gene differ at one end; a read error may be behind it. This chain joins TRBV4-1 and TRBJ2-2; 8 bases match TRBD1. The germline CDR1 and CDR2 sequences are MGHRA and YSYEKL. The CDR3 consists of 15 residues. Written as DNA, the CDR3 is TGCGCCAGCAACCAAGGACAGGGCGGCACCGGGGAGCTGTTTTTT. Amino acids: CASNQGQGGTGELFF.

The CDR3 here is CASSQLAGFAETQYF. CDR3 coding DNA: TGCGCCAGCAGCCAACTAGCGGGGTTCGCGGAGACCCAGTACTTC. V is TRBV4-1 and J is TRBJ2-5; 9 bases are shared with TRBD2. This CDR3 is 15 amino acids long. Germline V lookup: CDR1 MGHRA, CDR2 YSYEKL. V dropped 2 bases and J dropped 5; count of bases not matched to a gene: 6.

This clone came up once. Other nucleotide sequences from this sample produce the same CDR3. The chain links TRBV10-3 to TRBJ2-5, with TRBD1 as a possible D gene (7 bases). The CDR3 contains 14 residues. Trimming took off 0 bases at V and 5 bases at J, with 10 bases between the two ends. Germline values: CDR1 ENHRY, CDR2 SYGVKD. The CDR3 bases are TGTGCCATCAGTGAGTCGGCAGGGGGGGAGACCCAGTACTTC. Encoded protein: CAISESAGGETQYF.

This chain links TRBV27 with TRBJ1-3; D possibly corresponds to TRBD1 (5 bases). Per the germline V gene, CDR1 is MNHEY and CDR2 is SMNVEV (reference sequence). V was shortened by 6 bases and J by 0 bases, with 21 bases between the two germline ends. This CDR3 is built from 18 residues. The CDR3 nucleotides read TGTGCCAGCAGCCACTCCGGGACTCCCCCTCTCTCTGGAAACACCATATATTTT. This sequence encodes CASSHSGTPPLSGNTIYF.

The chain recombines TRBV5-1 with TRBJ2-3; weak D call: TRBD1 (8 bases). CDR3 length: 14 residues. V dropped 5 bases and J dropped 6 bases, with 16 bases sitting between them. The germline V gene has CDR1 SGHRS and CDR2 YFSETQ. The CDR3 region has the DNA TGCGCCAGCAGACACGGACAGGGAGGGGATACGCAGTATTTT. It yields the protein CASRHGQGGDTQYF. Variable domain in full (rest from reference TRBV5-1 and TRBJ2-3): KAGVTQTPRYLIKTRGQQVTLSCSPISGHRSVSWYQQTPGQGLQFLFEYFSETQRNKGNFPGRFSGRQFSNSRSEMNVSTLELGDSALYLCASRHGQGGDTQYFGPGTRLTVL.

CDR3 loop: CASSSLRGQESYEQYF. The CDR3 DNA reads TGTGCCAGCAGCTCCCTAAGGGGGCAAGAGTCCTACGAGCAGTACTTC. This chain uses TRBV7-8 with TRBJ2-7; 7 positions agree with TRBD1. Germline V gene lookup returns CDR1 SGHVS and CDR2 FQNEAQ. CDR3 size: 16 residues. Unmatched junction bases numbered 10, after V lost 4 bases and J lost 1 base.

The rearrangement uses TRBV28 and TRBJ2-1; TRBD2 aligns across 9 bases. The junction had 2 bases not matched to a gene; V was cut back by 1 base and J by 1 base. The CDR3 has 16 amino acids. In germline, CDR1 is MDHEN, CDR2 SYDVKM. The CDR3 loop reads CASSLSSGGSYNEQFF. The DNA for the CDR3 is TGTGCCAGCAGTTTATCAAGCGGGGGGTCCTACAATGAGCAGTTCTTC.

This clone is a singleton in its sample. The rearrangement joins TRBV7-9 to TRBJ1-2, with 8 bases that match TRBD1. Per the germline V gene, CDR1 is SEHNR and CDR2 is FQNEAQ (reference sequence). CDR3 length: 13 amino acids. V was clipped by 5 bases and J by 5 bases; unmatched bases: 4. In DNA form, the CDR3 reads TGTGCCAGCAGCCCGGACAGGGAATATGGCTACACCTTC. Amino acids: CASSPDREYGYTF.

This rearrangement joins TRBV29-1 to TRBJ2-5; D is ambiguous. The CDR3 totals 12 residues. Trimming left V 4 bases short and J 2 bases short, with 8 bases between. Per the germline V gene, CDR1 is SQVTM and CDR2 is ANQGSEA. The CDR3 sequence is CSVAPEQETQYF. CDR3 bases: TGCAGCGTTGCACCAGAGCAAGAGACCCAGTACTTC.

Concerning this clone: Other DNA sequences in the sample encode the same CDR3. The chain has TRBV5-6 and TRBJ1-2, with D possibly TRBD1 on 5 matching bases. Trimming pared 2 bases from V and 0 bases from J, leaving 11 bases between. Germline V CDR1 and CDR2: SGHDT, YYEEEE. CDR3 length: 15 amino acids. Written as DNA, the CDR3 is TGTGCCAGCAGCTTTGGACGGACAACTAACTATGGCTACACCTTC. Encoded protein: CASSFGRTTNYGYTF.

The chain couples TRBV7-9 to TRBJ2-7; D is possibly TRBD1 (5 bases). The CDR3 contains 14 residues. Germline V gene lookup returns CDR1 SEHNR and CDR2 FQNEAQ (reference sequence). V lost 5 bases to trimming and J lost 0 bases, with 11 bases between them. The CDR3 DNA reads TGTGCCAGCAGCCGGACACAGAGCTCCTACGAGCAGTACTTC. It translates to CASSRTQSSYEQYF.

To note about this clone: The same CDR3 can be traced to other DNA sequences in this sample. The V gene is TRBV6-5, the J gene TRBJ2-7; TRBD2 matches 10 bases. Germline V gene lookup returns CDR1 MNHEY and CDR2 SVGAGI. CDR3 length: 16 residues. With V trimmed by 0 bases and J by 4 bases, 6 bases remained unmatched. The CDR3 DNA is TGTGCCAGCAGTTACTCGAGGCTAGCGGGAGTGTACGAGCAGTACTTC. Protein product: CASSYSRLAGVYEQYF.

The sample holds one count of this clone. This rearrangement joins TRBV7-9 to TRBJ1-1; a possible D gene is TRBD1 (6 bases). The CDR3 is 15 amino acids. Per the germline V gene, CDR1 is SEHNR and CDR2 is FQNEAQ (reference sequence). The V end lost 5 bases, the J end lost 1 base, and 14 bases lay between the germline ends. The CDR3 DNA follows: TGTGCCAGCAGCCCCCGGGGGGCCGGGAACACTGAAGCTTTCTTT. Residues: CASSPRGAGNTEAFF.

The chain has TRBV30 and TRBJ2-1, with 7 bases that match TRBD1. The ends lost 4 bases at V and 9 bases at J; junction bases unmatched: 9. CDR3 length: 13 residues. Germline V gene data show CDR1 as GTSNPN and CDR2 as SVGIG (reference sequence). The CDR3: CAWIGGNQGEQFF. The CDR3 nucleotides read TGTGCCTGGATAGGGGGCAACCAGGGTGAGCAGTTCTTC.